The sequence of this T cell receptor beta chain was determined in a study of cytomegalovirus exposure and HLA in healthy donors. General observations from the study: Several of the most significant clusters appeared linked to common viral pathogens, based on a later analysis.

The PCR had 60 Vbeta and 13 Jbeta primers. TCRdb's copy holds only in-frame clones and misses some; the assay was immunoSEQ multiplex PCR. The sample lists around 180,000 clones; around 80% were seen once. Germline CDR1 SNHLY, CDR2 FYNNEI. CDR3 length equals 14 residues. The V end lost 3 bases, the J end lost 0 bases, and 6 bases lay between the germline ends. On this clone: Its antigen is undetermined.

This sequence originates from a woman aged 45-65 years in good health and CMV-seronegative. Specimen: PBMCs. This chain uses TRBV2 with TRBJ1-5; no clear D. CDR3 sequence reads: CASSDPDSNQPQHF. CDR3 DNA sequence: TGTGCCAGCAGTGATCCAGATAGCAATCAGCCCCAGCATTTT.